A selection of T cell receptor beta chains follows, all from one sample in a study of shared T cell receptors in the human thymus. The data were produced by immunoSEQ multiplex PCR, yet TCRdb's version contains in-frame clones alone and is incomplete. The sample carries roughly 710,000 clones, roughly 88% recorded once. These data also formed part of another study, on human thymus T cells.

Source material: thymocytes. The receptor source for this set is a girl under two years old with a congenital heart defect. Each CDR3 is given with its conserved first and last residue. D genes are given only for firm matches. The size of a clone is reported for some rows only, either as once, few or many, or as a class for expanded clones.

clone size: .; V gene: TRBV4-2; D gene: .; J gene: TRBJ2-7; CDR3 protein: CASSHWSAGRNEQYF; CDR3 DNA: TGTGCCAGCAGCCACTGGAGCGCGGGGCGGAACGAGCAGTACTTC
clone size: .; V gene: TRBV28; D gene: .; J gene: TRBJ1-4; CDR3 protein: CASSPQGPLNEKLFF; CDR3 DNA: TGTGCCAGCAGCCCCCAGGGGCCCTTGAATGAAAAACTGTTTTTT
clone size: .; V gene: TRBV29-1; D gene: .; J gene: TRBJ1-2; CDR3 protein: CSGTSDKENGYTF; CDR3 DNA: TGCAGCGGGACCTCGGACAAGGAAAATGGCTACACCTTC
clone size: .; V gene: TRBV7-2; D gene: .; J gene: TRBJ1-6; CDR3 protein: CASSFDPPPLLRSPLHF; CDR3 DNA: TGTGCCAGCAGCTTCGATCCCCCCCCGCTTCTACGATCACCCCTCCACTTT
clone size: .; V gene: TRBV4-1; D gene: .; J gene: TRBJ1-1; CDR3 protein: CASSLGHRVRPNTEAFF; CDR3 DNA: TGCGCCAGCAGCCTAGGACACAGGGTCCGGCCGAACACTGAAGCTTTCTTT
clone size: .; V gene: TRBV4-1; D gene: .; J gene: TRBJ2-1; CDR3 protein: CASSQEGASPYNEQFF; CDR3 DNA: TGCGCCAGCAGCCAAGAAGGAGCGTCCCCCTACAATGAGCAGTTCTTC
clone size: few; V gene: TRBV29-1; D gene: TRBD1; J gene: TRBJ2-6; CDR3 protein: CSVVWAPGQGPSGANVLTF; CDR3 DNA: TGCAGCGTTGTGTGGGCACCGGGACAGGGCCCCTCTGGGGCCAACGTCCTGACTTTC
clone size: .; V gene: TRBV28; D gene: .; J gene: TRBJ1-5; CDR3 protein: CASSLSGIRPQHF; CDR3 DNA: TGTGCCAGCAGTTTATCGGGGATTCGGCCCCAGCATTTT
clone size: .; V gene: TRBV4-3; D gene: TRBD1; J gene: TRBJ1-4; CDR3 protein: CASSRGQGELFF; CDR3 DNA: TGCGCCAGCAGCCGGGGACAGGGCGAACTGTTTTTT
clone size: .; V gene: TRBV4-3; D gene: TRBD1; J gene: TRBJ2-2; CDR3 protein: CASSSGQGESAGELFF; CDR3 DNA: TGCGCCAGCAGCTCCGGACAGGGGGAATCTGCCGGGGAGCTGTTTTTT
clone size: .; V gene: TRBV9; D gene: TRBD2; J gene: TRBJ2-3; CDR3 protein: CASSHYRGLAGAPNF; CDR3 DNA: TGTGCCAGCAGCCACTACCGAGGACTAGCGGGGGCGCCAAATTTT
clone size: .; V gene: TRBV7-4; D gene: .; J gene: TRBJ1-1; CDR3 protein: CASSLLRVGGTEAFF; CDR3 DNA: TGTGCCAGCAGCTTGTTGCGAGTTGGAGGCACTGAAGCTTTCTTT
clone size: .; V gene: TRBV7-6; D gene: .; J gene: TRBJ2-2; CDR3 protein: CASNKVLNTGELFF; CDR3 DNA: TGTGCCAGCAACAAAGTCCTGAACACCGGGGAGCTGTTTTTT
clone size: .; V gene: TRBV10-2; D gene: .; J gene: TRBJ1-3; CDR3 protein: CASSESSGSGNTIYF; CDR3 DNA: TGCGCCAGCAGTGAGTCGTCAGGCTCTGGAAACACCATATATTTT
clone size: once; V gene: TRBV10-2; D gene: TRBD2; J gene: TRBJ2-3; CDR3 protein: CASRTSGLGDTQYF; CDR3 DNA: TGCGCCAGCAGAACTAGCGGGCTCGGCGATACGCAGTATTTT
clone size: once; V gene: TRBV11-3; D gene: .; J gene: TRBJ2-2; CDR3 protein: CASSLSKRKANTGELFF; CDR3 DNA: TGTGCCAGCAGCTTAAGTAAGAGGAAGGCGAACACCGGGGAGCTGTTTTTT
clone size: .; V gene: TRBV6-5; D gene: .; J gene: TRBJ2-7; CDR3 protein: CASSLYLAPPYEQYF; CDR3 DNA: TGTGCCAGCAGTCTTTACCTAGCGCCCCCTTACGAGCAGTACTTC
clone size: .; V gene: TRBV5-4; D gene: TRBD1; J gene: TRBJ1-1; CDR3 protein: CASSLPGQGAPEAFF; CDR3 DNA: TGTGCCAGCAGCTTACCGGGACAGGGTGCCCCTGAAGCTTTCTTT
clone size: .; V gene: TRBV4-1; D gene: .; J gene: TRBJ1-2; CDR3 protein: CASSQVVGAGGDSYGYTF; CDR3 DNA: TGCGCCAGCAGCCAAGTGGTAGGCGCAGGAGGAGATAGCTATGGCTACACCTTC
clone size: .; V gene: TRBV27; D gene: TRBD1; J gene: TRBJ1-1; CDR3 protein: CASSSRTGRNTEAFF; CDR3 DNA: TGTGCCAGCAGTTCCCGGACAGGAAGGAACACTGAAGCTTTCTTT
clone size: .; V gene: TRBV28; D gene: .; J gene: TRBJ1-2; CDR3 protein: CASSFGGANHYGYTF; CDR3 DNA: TGTGCCAGCAGTTTTGGGGGGGCAAACCACTATGGCTACACCTTC
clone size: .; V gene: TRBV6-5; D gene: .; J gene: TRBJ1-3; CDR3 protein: CASGCGAEAGNTIYF; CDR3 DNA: TGTGCCAGCGGGTGTGGGGCTGAAGCTGGAAACACCATATATTTT
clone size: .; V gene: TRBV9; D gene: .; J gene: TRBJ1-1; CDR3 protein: CASSVGGFAEAFF; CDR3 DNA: TGTGCCAGCAGCGTAGGAGGGTTCGCTGAAGCTTTCTTT
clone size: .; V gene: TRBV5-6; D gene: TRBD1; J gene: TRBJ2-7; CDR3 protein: CASSLETGEEDEQYF; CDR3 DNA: TGTGCCAGCAGCTTGGAGACAGGGGAGGAAGACGAGCAGTACTTC
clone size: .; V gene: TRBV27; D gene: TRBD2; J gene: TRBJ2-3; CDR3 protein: CASSSLPGLGRTDTQYF; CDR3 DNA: TGTGCCAGCAGTTCTCTTCCGGGACTAGGGCGCACAGATACGCAGTATTTT
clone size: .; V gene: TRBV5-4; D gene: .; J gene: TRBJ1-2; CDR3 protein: CASSLSPYYGYTF; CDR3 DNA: TGTGCCAGCAGCTTGTCCCCCTACTATGGCTACACCTTC
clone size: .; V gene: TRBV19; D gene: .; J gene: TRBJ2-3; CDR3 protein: CASSIKIFRGPTDTQYF; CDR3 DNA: TGTGCCAGTAGTATTAAAATCTTCAGGGGACCCACAGATACGCAGTATTTT
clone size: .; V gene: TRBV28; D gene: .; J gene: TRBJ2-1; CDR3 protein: CASAGGSYNEQFF; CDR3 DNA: TGTGCCAGTGCAGGGGGGTCCTACAATGAGCAGTTCTTC
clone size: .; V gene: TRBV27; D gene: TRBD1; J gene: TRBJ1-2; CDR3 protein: CASSPRDRGPRGYGYTF; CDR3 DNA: TGTGCCAGCAGCCCCCGGGACAGGGGTCCTAGAGGCTATGGCTACACCTTC
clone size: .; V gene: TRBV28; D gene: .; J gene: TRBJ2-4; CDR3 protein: CASSRETLLATGKNIQYF; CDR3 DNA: TGTGCCAGCAGTCGCGAAACCCTCCTAGCGACGGGCAAAAACATTCAGTACTTC
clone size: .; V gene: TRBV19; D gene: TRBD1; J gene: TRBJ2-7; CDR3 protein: CASSQNRQGHYEQYF; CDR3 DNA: TGTGCCAGTAGTCAAAACCGACAGGGACACTACGAGCAGTACTTC
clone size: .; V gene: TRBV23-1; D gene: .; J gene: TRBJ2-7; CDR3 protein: CASTIYEQYF; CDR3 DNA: TGCGCCAGCACCATCTACGAGCAGTACTTC
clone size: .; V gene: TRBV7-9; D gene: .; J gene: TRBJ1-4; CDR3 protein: CASSGTGLGRNEKLFF; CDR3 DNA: TGTGCCAGCAGTGGAACAGGGCTGGGGCGTAATGAAAAACTGTTTTTT
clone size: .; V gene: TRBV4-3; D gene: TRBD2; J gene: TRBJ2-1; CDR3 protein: CASSPTSGGPLMYLHEQFF; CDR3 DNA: TGCGCCAGCAGCCCAACTAGCGGGGGGCCCTTAATGTACCTCCATGAGCAGTTCTTC
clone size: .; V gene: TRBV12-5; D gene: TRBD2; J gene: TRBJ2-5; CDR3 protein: CASGSWTSGAALIKETQYF; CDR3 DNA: TGTGCTAGTGGTTCTTGGACTAGCGGGGCTGCCCTGATAAAAGAGACCCAGTACTTC
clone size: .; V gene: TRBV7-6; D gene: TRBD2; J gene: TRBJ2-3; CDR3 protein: CASSSLGLAGERPATDTQYF; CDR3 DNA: TGTGCCAGCAGCTCATTGGGACTAGCGGGGGAGCGGCCGGCCACAGATACGCAGTATTTT
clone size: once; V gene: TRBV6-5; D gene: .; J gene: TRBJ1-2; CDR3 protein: CASSSIVVAPNYGYTF; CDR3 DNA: TGTGCCAGCAGTTCTATCGTGGTTGCCCCTAACTATGGCTACACCTTC
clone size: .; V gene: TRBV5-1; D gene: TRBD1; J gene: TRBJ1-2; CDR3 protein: CASAGTGTRYGYTF; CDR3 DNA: TGCGCCAGCGCCGGGACAGGGACTCGCTATGGCTACACCTTC